This T cell receptor beta chain is drawn from a study of cytomegalovirus exposure and HLA in healthy donors. Researchers ran the PCR with 60 Vbeta and 13 Jbeta primers. Generated by immunoSEQ multiplex PCR, the TCRdb table keeps only in-frame clones and is missing some. Of approximately 150,000 clones in the sample, approximately 76% are singletons; the top ten hold roughly 5.2%. CDR3 length: 16 residues. Looked up from germline, CDR1 is SNHLY and CDR2 is FYNNEI. To note about this clone: One end of the junction varies from germline; a read error may be responsible.

Sequenced sample: PBMCs. The receptor was derived from a woman between 18 and 30 years old in good health and CMV-seropositive. The chain carries TRBV2 and TRBJ1-2; TRBD1 matches at 9 bases. Here the CDR3 DNA reads TGTGCCAGCAGGGAAGGGGCCGGGACAGGGATTGATGGCTACACCTTC. Its protein product is CASREGAGTGIDGYTF.